The 29 T cell receptor beta chains listed next were all sequenced from one sample in a study of cytomegalovirus exposure and HLA in healthy donors. The PCR was carried out with 60 Vbeta primers and 13 Jbeta primers. Sequenced by immunoSEQ multiplex PCR; TCRdb stores in-frame clones only, minus some. The data hold about 200,000 clones, with around 70% observed a single time. Sequencing was performed on PBMCs. These TCRs come from a man aged 40-49 years in good health and CMV-seropositive.

This clone was counted only a few times. The V and J genes are TRBV6-6 and TRBJ1-2, with 8 positions matching TRBD1. V dropped 2 bases and J dropped 5; count of bases not matched to a gene: 7. The CDR3 consists of 15 residues. Germline-derived CDR1 and CDR2 are MNHNY and SVGAGI (reference sequence). The CDR3 spells CASSYPGTGPYGYTF. The CDR3 region has the DNA TGTGCCAGCAGTTACCCCGGGACAGGTCCATATGGCTACACCTTC.

This sequence joins TRBV6-1 and TRBJ2-5; 14 bases map to TRBD2. The J segment lost 4 bases and the V segment lost 4 bases, leaving 5 bases of the junction unmatched. In germline, CDR1 is MNHNS, CDR2 SASEGT. This CDR3 region has 16 residues. The CDR3: CASSGFGLAGGETQYF. DNA for the CDR3: TGTGCCAGCAGTGGATTCGGACTAGCGGGGGGAGAGACCCAGTACTTC.

This chain joins TRBV28 and TRBJ1-2; D possibly corresponds to TRBD1 (6 bases). The length of the CDR3 is 12 residues. Germline CDR1 is MDHEN and CDR2 is SYDVKM. V shed 1 base and J shed 7 bases, with 7 bases lying between them. The CDR3 sequence: CASSLLGGGYTF. As DNA, the CDR3 is TGTGCCAGCAGTTTATTAGGGGGTGGCTACACCTTC.

This clone was counted between two and nine times. J is TRBJ2-3 and V is TRBV7-2, with 15 bases that match TRBD2. The CDR3 contains 15 residues. The junction had 6 bases not matched to a gene; V was cut back by 5 bases and J by 9 bases. Germline V lookup: CDR1 SGHTA, CDR2 FQGNSA. CDR3 DNA sequence: TGTGCCAGCAGCCCCGGGACTAGCGGGGGGAGGACGCAGTATTTT. This sequence encodes CASSPGTSGGRTQYF.

The J gene is TRBJ2-6, the V gene TRBV5-1, with 10 bases aligning to TRBD1. This CDR3 is built from 18 residues. Germline trimming cut 3 bases from V and 0 bases from J; bases unmatched to any gene: 6. Germline V lookup: CDR1 SGHRS, CDR2 YFSETQ. The DNA for the CDR3 is TGCGCCAGCAGCTCTCCCTGGGACAGGGGCTCTGGGGCCAACGTCCTGACTTTC. Translating gives CASSSPWDRGSGANVLTF.

The V call is TRBV27, the J call TRBJ2-3; TRBD2 matches at 10 bases. Germline loops: CDR1 MNHEY, CDR2 SMNVEV (reference sequence). Losses at the gene ends were 3 bases for V and 1 base for J; bases not matched to a gene: 4. This CDR3 is built from 16 residues. The CDR3, as DNA: TGTGCCAGCAGTTTGACGAGCGGGGGGGGCACAGATACGCAGTATTTT. Its translation: CASSLTSGGGTDTQYF.

This chain connects TRBV6-6 to TRBJ2-1; D is ambiguous. Germline-derived CDR1 and CDR2 are MNHNY and SVGAGI (reference sequence). Trimming left V 4 bases short and J 6 bases short, with 13 bases between. The CDR3 length is 14 residues. The CDR3 loop is CASSWSPDPNEQFF. CDR3 nucleotide sequence: TGTGCCAGCAGTTGGTCTCCAGATCCCAATGAGCAGTTCTTC.

The chain employs TRBV7-2 and TRBJ1-5; no firm D call. CDR1 and CDR2 from the germline V gene are SGHTA and FQGNSA. V was shortened by 1 base and J by 5 bases, with 12 bases between the two germline ends. The CDR3 length is 15 residues. CDR3 loop: CASSLDNGWHQPQHF. The CDR3 nucleotides are TGTGCCAGCAGCTTAGACAACGGGTGGCATCAGCCCCAGCATTTT. The full variable domain, in which reference TRBV7-2 and TRBJ1-5 provide the parts outside the CDR3, is GAGVSQSPSNKVTEKGKDVELRCDPISGHTALYWYRQSLGQGLEFLIYFQGNSAPDKSGLPSDRFSAERTGGSVSTLTIQRTQQEDSAVYLCASSLDNGWHQPQHFGDGTRLSIL.

The rearrangement links TRBV28 to TRBJ2-1; the match to TRBD2 covers 10 bases. This CDR3 is 15 amino acids long. The V gene end was trimmed by 5 bases and the J gene end by 9 bases; junction bases not matched to a gene: 10. CDR1 and CDR2 (germline): MDHEN, SYDVKM. The CDR3 protein is CASSPPAGGRGEQFF. The CDR3 nucleotides read TGTGCCAGCAGTCCCCCAGCGGGGGGGCGGGGTGAGCAGTTCTTC. Together with reference TRBV28 and TRBJ2-1, the CDR3 gives the full variable domain: DVKVTQSSRYLVKRTGEKVFLECVQDMDHENMFWYRQDPGLGLRLIYFSYDVKMKEKGDIPEGYSVSREKKERFSLILESASTNQTSMYLCASSPPAGGRGEQFFGPGTRLTVL.

This clone was detected a few times. This chain joins TRBV2 and TRBJ2-3, with D hard to call. Germline lookup yields CDR1 SNHLY and CDR2 FYNNEI. This CDR3 region has 14 residues. Deletions cut 6 bases from V and 2 bases from J, with 12 bases between. The chain's CDR3 is CASRLGLTTDTQYF. In DNA form, the CDR3 reads TGTGCCAGCAGGTTGGGCCTCACCACAGATACGCAGTATTTT.

The chain combines TRBV11-3 with TRBJ2-2; D is possibly TRBD2 (6 bases). Germline loops: CDR1 SGHNT, CDR2 YENEEA. The CDR3 is made up of 15 amino acids. The germline V and J ends were trimmed by 5 bases and 4 bases, with 14 bases remaining between them. CDR3 nucleotides: TGTGCCAGCAGCCCCGGGACTTTTCTCACCGGGGAGCTGTTTTTT. Translating gives CASSPGTFLTGELFF.

The genes are TRBV7-9 and TRBJ1-3; D unclear. The CDR3 has 14 residues. Germline V gives CDR1 SEHNR, CDR2 FQNEAQ (reference sequence). Trimming cost V 6 bases and J 2 bases, with 11 bases left between them. The CDR3 region is CASSYTVTGNTIYF. The CDR3 coding sequence is TGTGCCAGCAGTTATACAGTTACTGGAAACACCATATATTTT.

The rearrangement joins TRBV7-6 to TRBJ1-1, with TRBD1 matching over 8 bases. This CDR3 spans 14 amino acids. The J segment lost 3 bases and the V segment lost 4 bases, leaving 4 bases of the junction unmatched. Germline lookup yields CDR1 SGHVS and CDR2 FNYEAQ. The CDR3 loop reads CASSSQGADTEAFF. The CDR3 DNA follows: TGTGCCAGCAGCTCCCAGGGGGCTGACACTGAAGCTTTCTTT.

This chain joins TRBV7-9 and TRBJ2-2, with D tentatively TRBD2 (5 bases). V lost 2 bases and J lost 10, with 8 bases in between. The CDR3 runs 12 residues. Germline V gene data show CDR1 as SEHNR and CDR2 as FQNEAQ (reference sequence). The CDR3 DNA is TGTGCCAGCAGCTTAATGGGAGAGGAGCTGTTTTTT. Encoded protein: CASSLMGEELFF.

With respect to this clone: Other DNA sequences of this sample code for an identical CDR3. V and J are TRBV19 and TRBJ1-1; 8 bases map to TRBD1. Germline loops: CDR1 LNHDA, CDR2 SQIVND (reference sequence). The junction had 6 bases not matched to a gene; V was cut back by 5 bases and J by 4 bases. This CDR3 is built from 14 residues. The CDR3 DNA follows: TGTGCCAGTAGTCCGGACAGGGAGGCCACTGAAGCTTTCTTT. Encoded protein: CASSPDREATEAFF.

The gene calls are TRBV19 and TRBJ1-2, with D perhaps matching TRBD1 (5 bases). V was trimmed by 5 bases and J by 6 bases, leaving 19 bases between them. CDR3 size: 15 residues. The V gene's germline CDR1 is LNHDA and CDR2 SQIVND (reference sequence). DNA for the CDR3: TGTGCCAGTAGTGCCCAAAGACGGGGGGAGAATGGCTACACCTTC. Amino acid sequence: CASSAQRRGENGYTF.

The genes are TRBV7-8 and TRBJ1-6; no firm D call. The CDR3 has 13 residues. V lost 5 bases and J 8 bases, leaving 10 bases between the germline ends. Germline V gives CDR1 SGHVS, CDR2 FQNEAQ. In DNA form, the CDR3 reads TGTGCCAGCAGCGTAAGACGGGATTCACCCCTCCACTTT. Its protein is CASSVRRDSPLHF.

This chain links TRBV7-2 with TRBJ1-2, with D possibly being TRBD1 (5 bases). Germline values: CDR1 SGHTA, CDR2 FQGNSA. V was trimmed by 5 bases and J by 2 bases, leaving 15 bases between them. This CDR3 contains 15 residues. CDR3 residues: CASSPGLRWNYGYTF. As DNA, the CDR3 is TGTGCCAGCAGCCCGGGACTCAGGTGGAACTATGGCTACACCTTC.

The table lists this clone with many counts. J is TRBJ2-7 and V is TRBV2; 9 bases agree with TRBD2. Germline V gives CDR1 SNHLY, CDR2 FYNNEI. The CDR3 runs 15 residues. Germline trimming cut 0 bases from V and 2 bases from J; bases unmatched to any gene: 2. DNA of the CDR3: TGTGCCAGCAGTGAAGCGCGGGGGGGAGCCTACGAGCAGTACTTC. This sequence encodes CASSEARGGAYEQYF.

V and J are TRBV6-1 and TRBJ2-7; 7 bases align to TRBD2. Germline CDR1 reads MNHNS; CDR2 reads SASEGT. This CDR3 has 15 residues. J was trimmed by 1 base and V by 7 bases; bases with no gene match: 10. The CDR3 DNA reads TGTGCCAGCAAAAGGGAGCGGGGTTCTTCCTACGAGCAGTACTTC. It is translated as CASKRERGSSYEQYF.

This clone turned up a few times. This chain connects TRBV5-1 to TRBJ2-3, with D tentatively TRBD1 (6 bases). V was trimmed by 5 bases and J by 4 bases, leaving 14 bases between them. The CDR3 extends over 14 amino acids. The V gene's germline CDR1 is SGHRS and CDR2 YFSETQ. As DNA, the CDR3 is TGCGCCAGCAGGCCACAGGGAAGATCAGATACGCAGTATTTT. It is translated as CASRPQGRSDTQYF.

V is TRBV2 and J is TRBJ2-5, with TRBD2 matching 8 bases. Trimming took 4 bases from V and 6 from J; bases not matched to a gene: 16. The CDR3 spans 17 residues. CDR1 SNHLY and CDR2 FYNNEI come from the germline V gene. The CDR3 DNA reads TGTGCCAGCAGTGGAGGGGTTTCTGCGGGGGGAATCAAGACCCAGTACTTC. It encodes CASSGGVSAGGIKTQYF.

The J gene is TRBJ2-2, the V gene TRBV6-5; no clear D gene. The germline V and J ends were trimmed by 2 bases and 4 bases, with 8 bases remaining between them. The CDR3 has 14 residues. CDR1 and CDR2 from the germline V gene are MNHEY and SVGAGI. CDR3 residues: CASSYSWATGELFF. The CDR3 region has the DNA TGTGCCAGCAGTTACAGCTGGGCCACCGGGGAGCTGTTTTTT.

The chain has TRBV4-2 and TRBJ2-1, with 8 bases that match TRBD2. Germline V gene data show CDR1 as LGHNA and CDR2 as YNFKEQ. The CDR3 totals 17 residues. Trimming cost V 0 bases and J 3 bases; bases outside gene matches: 7. This chain's CDR3 is CASSQDSAGGLYNEQFF. Here the CDR3 DNA reads TGTGCCAGCAGCCAAGATTCCGCGGGGGGCCTCTACAATGAGCAGTTCTTC.

The V call is TRBV7-9, the J call TRBJ2-1; TRBD1 matches 12 bases. The germline V gene has CDR1 SEHNR and CDR2 FQNEAQ (reference sequence). The length of the CDR3 is 18 residues. V shed 1 base and J 7 bases; nucleotides not matched to a gene: 11. The CDR3 DNA follows: TGTGCCAGCAGCTTAGTGGGGGGTCGGGACAGGGGGCTGAATGAGCAGTTCTTC. Protein: CASSLVGGRDRGLNEQFF.

CDR3 protein: CASSSTGGLTYEQYF. The CDR3 DNA is TGCGCCAGCAGCTCAACCGGAGGGCTAACCTACGAGCAGTACTTC. The J gene is TRBJ2-7, the V gene TRBV5-1; TRBD2 is a possible D gene (6 bases). Germline V gene sequence: CDR1 SGHRS, CDR2 YFSETQ. Trimming removed 3 bases at V and 2 bases at J, with 15 bases between. The CDR3 loop spans 15 amino acids.

Only a few counts were recorded for this clone. The chain recombines TRBV19 with TRBJ2-6, with a possible D match to TRBD2 (6 bases). The V gene's germline CDR1 is LNHDA and CDR2 SQIVND (reference sequence). This CDR3 comprises 15 residues. V was pared by 8 bases and J by 0 bases, with 11 bases between. The CDR3 nucleotides are TGTGCCAGTGGGAGGCTGAACTCTGGGGCCAACGTCCTGACTTTC. Protein: CASGRLNSGANVLTF.

The genes are TRBV11-3 and TRBJ2-2; D possibly corresponds to TRBD1 (5 bases). With 2 bases removed from V and 6 bases from J, the gap between germline ends came to 7 bases. The V gene's germline CDR1 is SGHNT and CDR2 YENEEA. The CDR3 contains 13 residues. The chain's CDR3 is CASSLRGPGELFF. DNA of the CDR3: TGTGCCAGCAGCTTAAGGGGTCCCGGGGAGCTGTTTTTT.

The V and J genes are TRBV6-5 and TRBJ1-2; 7 nucleotides line up with TRBD1. In germline, CDR1 is MNHEY, CDR2 SVGAGI. Germline trimming cut 6 bases from V and 0 bases from J; bases unmatched to any gene: 4. The CDR3 consists of 14 residues. CDR3 nucleotides: TGTGCCAGCAGGCACAGGGGCGCTAACTATGGCTACACCTTC. As protein: CASRHRGANYGYTF.